This T cell receptor beta chain came from a study of T cell responses to AZD1222 COVID-19 vaccine (dated by TCRdb to the early 2020s). About the full investigation: A total of 233 trial participants underwent TCR sequencing, of whom 207 had received two doses of AZD1222 and 26 had received two doses of the MenACWY control vaccine. Enrollment into the trials was organized by age into subgroups of 18-55, 56-69 and 70-plus years, and those subgroups contained roughly 150, 30 and 60 TCR-sequenced participants, respectively. Results the study describes overall, beyond this receptor: Reportedly, close to half of the unique spike-specific TCRs recognized epitopes lying outside the regions that are mutated in the B.1.351 and B.1.1.7 variants. Conclusions about previously exposed vaccinees were limited because only six AZD1222 recipients were SARS-CoV-2 seropositive at baseline. Because no day 14 peak-response samples were available, repertoires were characterized only after the peak T cell response. Participants were mostly white British, with more females than males. The authors suggested clonal diversity may have been underestimated. Spike-specific TCR breadth and depth rose significantly after two AZD1222 doses compared with day 0 and with MenACWY recipients. In the small 56-69-year group, the increase in depth fell short of significance, most likely because of low power. The whole spike protein was spanned by vaccine-associated CD4 TCRs, and dominant responses were seen in regions 160-218 and 743-854.

The CDR3 regions of human TCRbeta chains were analyzed by immunosequencing. Processing in the source paper ran as follows. TCRs in the repertoires were matched against a reference library of SARS-CoV-2-specific TCRs that had been generated with the MIRA antigen-specificity platform. Breadth meant the fraction of unique TCRs that were SARS-CoV-2-associated, whereas depth meant the fraction of total T cells that were SARS-CoV-2-associated. Using the MIRA data, each spike-specific TCR was assigned both to the spike region to which the TCR was reactive and to a CD4 or CD8 class. Log10-transformed breadth and depth values were compared by one-way ANOVA with Sidak's multiple comparisons tests. Held by TCRdb, this immuneACCESS table contains in-frame sequences only and omits some clones. Under half of the omission traces to an unresolved V gene where checked; the cause of the rest is unknown. For V, J and clone size, that table is used; D and trimming come from the DNA. The sample has 140,000 or so clones on record, 93% of them singletons. Of the sample, around 10% is held by the ten largest clones.

In the case of this clone: Which antigen it targets is not known. No base qualities exist here, and no much larger clone lies one base off it.

The CDR1 and CDR2 encoded by the germline V gene are SNHLY and FYNNEI. V is cut by 2 bases and J by 3 bases, and the space between the germline ends is 2 bases. Including the terminal cysteine and phenylalanine, the CDR3 comprises 12 residues. Kept here is only the CDR3 DNA, which spans 36 bases and is read in frame from base 1. The time point label of this sample denotes: sample from adult after SARS-CoV-2 infection, after symptom onset. Two convalescent COVID-19 patients, sampled after symptom onset from adults with prior SARS-CoV-2 infection, were also TCR-sequenced for comparison. The chain was built from TRBV2 and TRBJ1-5, with the D gene not clear enough to name. The sequenced sample was peripheral blood, obtained after recovery from COVID-19. This sequence was found in an adult who had recovered from COVID-19. The CDR3: CASSESNQPQHF. In nucleotides, the sequence is TGTGCCAGCAGTGAATCCAATCAGCCCCAGCATTTT.